This passage covers 22 T cell receptor beta chains from one sample sequenced in a study of T cells in Graves' hyperthyroidism and ophthalmopathy. What was amplified from RNA transcripts were TCR beta CDR3 regions. First-round RT-PCR targeting the TCR CDR3 was performed with the HTBI primer set. Using its own MiXCR run on the multiplex PCR reads, TCRdb lists one record per CDR3 protein. Of some 720,000 distinct CDR3 sequences in the sample, 16% were seen once. The sample was blood. The receptors were sampled from a young man with Graves' hyperthyroidism.

Ten or more counts support this clonotype. This rearrangement joins TRBV2 to TRBJ1-5; D is undetermined. The germline V and J ends were trimmed by 3 bases and 5 bases, with 11 bases remaining between them. The CDR3 runs 14 residues. Germline loops: CDR1 SNHLY, CDR2 FYNNEI. The CDR3 DNA sequence: TGTGCCAGCAGTGACACTAGGCGGGATCAGCCCCAGCATTTT. Translating it yields CASSDTRRDQPQHF.

This clonotype was observed a few times. The junction departs from germline at one end; a sequencing error may be responsible. The chain uses TRBV20-1 and TRBJ2-7; D is possibly TRBD2 (5 bases). This CDR3 is 14 amino acids long. Germline lookup yields CDR1 DFQATT and CDR2 SNEGSKA (reference sequence). Here the CDR3 DNA reads TGCAGTACTAGAGTAGGTGGGGAAATCTACGAGCAGTACTTC. It codes for CSTRVGGEIYEQYF.

This chain joins TRBV20-1 and TRBJ2-4; 7 positions match TRBD1. Per the germline V gene, CDR1 is DFQATT and CDR2 is SNEGSKA (reference sequence). The junction had 14 bases not matched to a gene; V was cut back by 6 bases and J by 9 bases. This CDR3 has 14 residues. CDR3 residues: CSALRTGPLGIQYF. DNA for the CDR3: TGCAGTGCCCTCAGGACAGGCCCCTTAGGCATTCAGTACTTC.

The V and J genes are TRBV7-9 and TRBJ2-1; D gene unclear. CDR3 length: 10 amino acids. Germline V CDR1 and CDR2: SEHNR, FQNEAQ (reference sequence). Trimming removed 5 bases at V and 8 bases at J, with 4 bases between. The CDR3 spells CASSMDEQFF. The CDR3 DNA reads TGTGCCAGCAGCATGGATGAGCAGTTCTTC.

Only a few counts were recorded for this clonotype. J is TRBJ1-6 and V is TRBV30; possible D gene TRBD1, 5 bases. The germline V gene encodes CDR1 GTSNPN and CDR2 SVGIG (reference sequence). The CDR3 covers 13 residues. V was cut by 5 bases and J by 6 bases, with 11 bases left in between. CDR3 protein: CAWEQAGNSPLHF. The CDR3, as DNA: TGTGCCTGGGAACAGGCGGGTAATTCACCCCTCCACTTT.

This clonotype has ten or more counts. The chain joins TRBV7-2 to TRBJ2-5; 7 nucleotides agree with TRBD2. Germline V lookup: CDR1 SGHTA, CDR2 FQGNSA. V shed 5 bases, J shed 4 bases, and the junction held 10 bases outside the gene matches. The CDR3 sequence is 15 residues long. CDR3 nucleotide sequence: TGTGCCAGCAGCAAAAGCGGGGTAGGCCGAGAGACCCAGTACTTC. Amino acids: CASSKSGVGRETQYF.

At least ten counts were recorded for this clonotype. The gene calls are TRBV9 and TRBJ1-6; TRBD1 aligns across 10 bases. V gave up 3 bases and J gave up 4 bases; unmatched junction bases: 1. CDR3 length: 15 residues. Germline loops: CDR1 SGDLS, CDR2 YYNGEE. The CDR3 nucleotides are TGTGCCAGCAGCGGGGGACAGGGGTATAATTCACCCCTCCACTTT. It encodes CASSGGQGYNSPLHF.

The sample holds a few counts of this clonotype. The chain couples TRBV12-3 or TRBV12-4 to TRBJ1-1, with no clear D. This CDR3 comprises 15 residues. V dropped 3 bases and J dropped 1 base, with 12 bases sitting between them. CDR3: CASSFSGVSNTEAFF. The CDR3 DNA sequence: TGTGCCAGCAGTTTCTCAGGAGTGTCGAACACTGAAGCTTTCTTT.

The rearrangement links TRBV9 to TRBJ2-2, with 12 bases that match TRBD2. Per the germline V gene, CDR1 is SGDLS and CDR2 is YYNGEE. With V trimmed by 3 bases and J by 5 bases, 5 bases remained unmatched. CDR3 size: 16 residues. In DNA form, the CDR3 reads TGTGCCAGCAGCGACCGACTAGCGGGAGATACCGGGGAGCTGTTTTTT. It specifies CASSDRLAGDTGELFF.

In DNA form, the CDR3 reads TGTGCCAGCAGTTACGCGGGAGGGAGCCAAGAGACCCAGTACTTC. It specifies CASSYAGGSQETQYF. The chain employs TRBV28 and TRBJ2-5, with TRBD2 matching 9 bases. Germline V lookup: CDR1 MDHEN, CDR2 SYDVKM. V trimming: 4 bases; J trimming: 1 base; junction bases outside the gene matches: 4. The CDR3 covers 15 residues.

This clonotype has only one observation. The V and J genes are TRBV5-1 and TRBJ1-2, with D perhaps TRBD1 (6 bases). Trimming removed 0 bases from V and 5 bases from J, with 17 bases in between. Looked up from germline, CDR1 is SGHRS and CDR2 is YFSETQ. CDR3 length equals 16 residues. CDR3 in DNA: TGCGCCAGCAGCTTGGAACGGGGGCCGGTCGAGTATGGCTACACCTTC. Encoded protein: CASSLERGPVEYGYTF.

This clonotype appeared many times. The chain employs TRBV6-2 or TRBV6-3 and TRBJ1-5, with a tentative D call TRBD1 (5 bases). CDR1 and CDR2 from the germline V gene are MNHEY and SVGEGT. Deletions cut 4 bases from V and 1 base from J, with 11 bases between. The CDR3 consists of 15 residues. For the CDR3, the DNA is TGTGCCAGCAGTTCCGCTGGGGGGAGCAATCAGCCCCAGCATTTT. It codes for CASSSAGGSNQPQHF.

There are a few counts of this clonotype. The chain uses TRBV5-4 and TRBJ2-3, with D perhaps given as TRBD1 or TRBD2 (5 bases each). With 0 bases removed from V and 0 bases from J, the gap between germline ends came to 11 bases. The germline CDR1 and CDR2 sequences are SGHNT and YYREEE (reference sequence). This CDR3 is 16 amino acids long. CDR3 in amino acids: CASSLGGSRSTDTQYF. The CDR3 nucleotides are TGTGCCAGCAGCTTGGGGGGGAGCCGAAGCACAGATACGCAGTATTTT.

The V and J genes are TRBV4-1 and TRBJ2-7; 13 bases map to TRBD2. Per the germline V gene, CDR1 is MGHRA and CDR2 is YSYEKL. This CDR3 spans 14 amino acids. Losses at the gene ends were 4 bases for V and 7 bases for J; bases not matched to a gene: 4. The CDR3: CASSPQTSGREQYF. CDR3 DNA sequence: TGCGCCAGCAGCCCGCAGACTAGCGGGAGGGAGCAGTACTTC.

This clonotype was detected ten times or more. This chain joins TRBV2 and TRBJ1-3, with D tentatively TRBD1 (6 bases). This CDR3 spans 12 amino acids. Germline V gene lookup returns CDR1 SNHLY and CDR2 FYNNEI. The V end was cut by 9 bases, the J end by 4 bases, with 10 bases between. CDR3 DNA: TGTGCCAGGGGGGCGCCCGGAAACACCATATATTTT. Translated, it gives CARGAPGNTIYF.

Ten or more counts support this clonotype. Written as DNA, the CDR3 is TGCAGTGCTAGTAGACAGGGAGTCACAGATACGCAGTATTTT. Amino acids: CSASRQGVTDTQYF. V is TRBV20-1 and J is TRBJ2-3; 7 bases line up with TRBD1. V gave up 3 bases and J gave up 2 bases; unmatched junction bases: 5. This CDR3 has 14 amino acids. From germline, CDR1 is DFQATT and CDR2 SNEGSKA (reference sequence).

This clonotype was recorded many times. The J gene is TRBJ2-7, the V gene TRBV3-1; weak D call: TRBD1 (5 bases). CDR1 is LGHDT, CDR2 YNNKEL, per germline (reference sequence). The CDR3 is made up of 13 amino acids. V gave up 5 bases and J gave up 2 bases, with 10 bases separating them. In nucleotides, the CDR3 is TGTGCCAGCAGCACCCGACAGACCTACGAGCAGTACTTC. The encoded protein is CASSTRQTYEQYF.

This clonotype was observed at least ten times. The chain carries TRBV28 and TRBJ1-5; the D gene is possibly TRBD1 (5 bases). Germline V gene data show CDR1 as MDHEN and CDR2 as SYDVKM. The CDR3 contains 15 residues. Trimming cost V 5 bases and J 6 bases, with 17 bases left between them. The CDR3 bases are TGTGCCAGCAGTAAGGGTTGGGGCACTACTCAGCCCCAGCATTTT. This sequence encodes CASSKGWGTTQPQHF.

There are many counts of this clonotype. The chain links TRBV27 to TRBJ2-5; the match to TRBD2 covers 7 bases. With 4 bases clipped from V and 4 bases from J, the junction kept 9 bases outside the gene matches. This CDR3 is built from 15 residues. Per the germline V gene, CDR1 is MNHEY and CDR2 is SMNVEV (reference sequence). The DNA for the CDR3 is TGTGCCAGCAGTTCCAGCGGGAATTTATTAGAGACCCAGTACTTC. As protein: CASSSSGNLLETQYF.

The chain carries TRBV7-8 and TRBJ2-1; D may be TRBD1 (5 bases). The CDR3 extends over 18 amino acids. Germline CDR1 reads SGHVS; CDR2 reads FQNEAQ. Trimming removed 6 bases at V and 3 bases at J, with 24 bases between. DNA of the CDR3: TGTGCCAGCAGTTTTCCGACAGATTCCCGGGTGTTCTACAATGAGCAGTTCTTC. Translating gives CASSFPTDSRVFYNEQFF.

This clonotype was detected only a few times. A read error is possible here, since a much larger clone lies one base away. This CDR3 reads CARSFGGNDEQFF. CDR3 in DNA: TGTGCCCGCAGTTTTGGGGGAAACGATGAGCAGTTCTTC. The chain carries TRBV12-3 or TRBV12-4 and TRBJ2-1; D possibly matches TRBD1 or TRBD2 (5 bases each). The CDR3 is 13 residues long.

There are many counts of this clonotype. The chain recombines TRBV7-2 with TRBJ1-2; TRBD1 aligns across 7 bases. CDR3 length equals 14 residues. The trim removed 3 bases at V and 4 bases at J, leaving 5 bases unmatched. Germline values: CDR1 SGHTA, CDR2 FQGNSA. In DNA, the CDR3 is TGTGCCAGCAGCTTGGGGACAGCCCCCTATGGCTACACCTTC. It is translated as CASSLGTAPYGYTF.